The 5 T cell receptor delta chains listed next were all sequenced from one sample in a study of gammadelta T cells in human blood. TCRdb reanalyzed the RT-PCR reads using CATT. This table holds approximately 1,000 delta-chain clones, approximately 6.9% found once. The sequenced sample was non-Vgamma9Vdelta2 gamma-delta T cells from infant blood. Every receptor here comes from a human donor.

This clone is termed medium-sized. The rearrangement joins TRAV38-2/DV8 to TRDJ1, with TRDD3 identical over 8 bases. This CDR3 has 25 amino acids. Per germline, CDR1 TSESDYY and CDR2 QEAYKQQN. Trimming removed 0 bases from V and 0 bases from J; junction bases left unmatched: 31. CDR3 sequence: CAYRSAEWPRSSLLGGTLYTDKLIF. CDR3 nucleotide sequence: TGTGCTTATAGGAGCGCGGAATGGCCCAGGAGCTCTCTACTGGGGGGGACCTTGTACACCGATAAACTCATCTTT.

A remark on this clone: This sequence may be a read error, since a much larger clone differs from it by one base. Other nucleotide sequences in the sample specify the same CDR3. The V and J genes are TRDV3 and TRDJ2, with 7 bases aligning to TRDD3. The CDR3 totals 26 residues. The germline CDR1 and CDR2 sequences are TVYSNPD and GDNSRS (reference sequence). The CDR3 here is CAQSPGPKAGWGRIIRNKTLTAQLFF. The CDR3 nucleotides read TGTGCTCAAAGTCCCGGTCCTAAGGCAGGGTGGGGGAGAATAATCCGGAATAAAACTTTGACAGCACAACTCTTCTTT.

This clone is categorized as medium-sized. The chain couples TRDV1 to TRDJ1; 9 bases align to TRDD3. CDR1 is TSWWSYY and CDR2 is QGS in the germline V gene. The trim removed 0 bases at V and 2 bases at J, leaving 16 bases unmatched. The CDR3 totals 20 residues. The CDR3 DNA follows: TGTGCTCTTGGGGAACTGGGACCTACCGAGGGGATACGCGGTACCGATAAACTCATCTTT. Translated, it gives CALGELGPTEGIRGTDKLIF.

Turning to this clone: A read error likely explains this, since a far larger clone differs by one base. This sequence joins TRDV1 and TRDJ2, with D perhaps matching TRDD2 (6 bases). This CDR3 is 24 amino acids long. Looked up from germline, CDR1 is TSWWSYY and CDR2 is QGS. The germline V and J ends were trimmed by 3 bases and 2 bases, with 37 bases remaining between them. The chain's CDR3 is CALGDPPSKQHKVVVPKLTAQLFF. The DNA for the CDR3 is TGTGCTCTTGGGGATCCCCCTTCCAAACAACACAAAGTAGTGGTCCCGAAATTGACAGCACAACTCTTCTTT.

This clone is labeled large. V is TRDV1 and J is TRDJ1, with 9 bases that match TRDD3. Germline V gene sequence: CDR1 TSWWSYY, CDR2 QGS. This CDR3 contains 22 residues. Unmatched junction bases numbered 23, after V lost 3 bases and J lost 0 bases. CDR3 protein: CALGDPYRGRIGDTPYTDKLIF. DNA of the CDR3: TGTGCTCTTGGGGACCCCTATAGGGGGAGGATAGGGGATACGCCGTACACCGATAAACTCATCTTT.